This TCR beta chain was retrieved from a study of cytomegalovirus exposure and HLA in healthy donors. The study's findings and limits: Subsequent analysis revealed that first-cohort TCR clusters tended to co-occur in the 120 or so validation repertoires.

The study drew the donors from its approximately 120-subject validation cohort, separate from the roughly 670-subject first cohort. The germline V and J ends were trimmed by 0 bases and 12 bases, with 13 bases remaining between them. Germline V gene data show CDR1 as SGHRS and CDR2 as YFSETQ. The CDR3 is 12 residues long. As concerns this clone: No antigen is known for it.

Repertoires were generated with immunoSEQ multiplex PCR, while TCRdb's copy carries only in-frame clones and drops some. Altogether under 400,000 clones are present, roughly 86% being singletons, with the ten largest covering approximately 0.96%. V gene TRBV5-1 combines with J gene TRBJ2-7, with D perhaps TRBD1 (7 bases). The TCR originated in a man younger than 45 in good health and CMV-seronegative. The sequenced material came from PBMCs. In DNA, the CDR3 is TGCGCCAGCAGCTTGGAGCAGGGGGGACGGTACTTC. Its protein is CASSLEQGGRYF.